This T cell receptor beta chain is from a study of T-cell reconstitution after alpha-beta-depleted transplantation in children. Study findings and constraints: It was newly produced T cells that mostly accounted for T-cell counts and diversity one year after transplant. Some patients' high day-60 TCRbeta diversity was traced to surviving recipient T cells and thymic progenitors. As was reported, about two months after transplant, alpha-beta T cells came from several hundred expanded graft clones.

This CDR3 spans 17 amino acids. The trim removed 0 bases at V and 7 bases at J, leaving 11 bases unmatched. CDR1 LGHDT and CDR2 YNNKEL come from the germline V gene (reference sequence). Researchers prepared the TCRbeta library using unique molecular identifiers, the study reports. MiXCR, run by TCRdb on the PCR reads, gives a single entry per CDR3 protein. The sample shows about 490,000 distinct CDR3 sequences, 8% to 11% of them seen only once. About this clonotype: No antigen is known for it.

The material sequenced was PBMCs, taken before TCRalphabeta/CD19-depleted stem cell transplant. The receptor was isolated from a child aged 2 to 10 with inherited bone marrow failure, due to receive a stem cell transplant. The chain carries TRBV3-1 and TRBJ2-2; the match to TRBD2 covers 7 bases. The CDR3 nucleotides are TGTGCCAGCAGCCAAGATTGGCCGACTAGCCGTATCGGGGAGCTGTTTTTT. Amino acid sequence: CASSQDWPTSRIGELFF.